The 14 T cell receptor beta chains below all came from one sample that was sequenced in a study of blood T cell repertoires in COVID-19. Measured with immunoSEQ multiplex PCR; TCRdb has only the in-frame clones, and not every one. The table records tens of thousands of clones, about 69% of them present only once. Material for sequencing was peripheral blood. Receptors were obtained from a man between 65 and 79 years old with acute or convalescent COVID-19.

This clone appeared once. This rearrangement joins TRBV7-7 to TRBJ2-3, with D possibly matching TRBD2 (6 bases). CDR3 length: 13 amino acids. Germline V gene lookup returns CDR1 SSHAT and CDR2 FNYEAQ (reference sequence). In DNA form, the CDR3 reads TGTGCTGTCCGGGAGAGGAACACAGATACGCAGTATTTT. It yields the protein CAVRERNTDTQYF. Using reference TRBV7-7 and TRBJ2-3 for the parts outside the CDR3, the full variable domain is GAGVSQSPRYKVTKRGQDVTLRCDPISSHATLYWYQQALGQGPEFLTYFNYEAQPDKSGLPSDRFSAERPEGSISTLTIQRTEQRDSAMYRCAVRERNTDTQYFGPGTRLTVL.

V and J are TRBV29-1 and TRBJ1-3, with TRBD1 matching 10 bases. Per germline, CDR1 SQVTM and CDR2 ANQGSEA. CDR3 size: 14 residues. V dropped 7 bases and J dropped 9; count of bases not matched to a gene: 12. The CDR3 bases are TGCAGCGCCGGGACAGGGGCCGCGTCGGGCACCATATATTTT. It encodes CSAGTGAASGTIYF.

This chain links TRBV6-4 with TRBJ1-1, with D uncertain. The V and J ends lost 4 bases and 6 bases respectively, with 21 bases between them. This CDR3 contains 16 residues. The V gene's germline CDR1 is MRHNA and CDR2 SNTAGT. The CDR3 is CASSVSTAATHAEAFF. The CDR3 DNA is TGTGCCAGCAGTGTCTCTACGGCGGCCACTCATGCTGAAGCTTTCTTT.

The genes are TRBV19 and TRBJ1-4; D uncertain. V gave up 4 bases and J gave up 8 bases, with 20 bases separating them. Per the germline V gene, CDR1 is LNHDA and CDR2 is SQIVND (reference sequence). This CDR3 region has 16 residues. This CDR3 is CASSKSGIPAGEKLFF. Written as DNA, the CDR3 is TGTGCCAGTAGTAAGTCCGGGATCCCGGCGGGGGAAAAACTGTTTTTT.

This chain connects TRBV5-1 to TRBJ1-6; D perhaps matches TRBD1 (5 bases). Germline-derived CDR1 and CDR2 are SGHRS and YFSETQ. The V gene lost 0 bases and the J gene lost 7 bases, with 20 bases spanning the gap. The CDR3 totals 18 residues. The CDR3: CASSLEGQGFLLNSPLHF. In DNA, the CDR3 is TGCGCCAGCAGCTTGGAGGGCCAGGGCTTTCTTCTAAATTCACCCCTCCACTTT.

This clone was found a few times. J is TRBJ1-5 and V is TRBV2, with a weak D call TRBD1 (6 bases). CDR1 is SNHLY, CDR2 FYNNEI, per germline. The CDR3 consists of 16 residues. Trimming took 4 bases from V and 2 from J, leaving 15 bases between them. The CDR3: CASSGTDLAGNQPQHF. The CDR3 DNA reads as TGTGCCAGCAGTGGGACAGACCTAGCTGGCAATCAGCCCCAGCATTTT.

This chain joins TRBV5-4 and TRBJ1-5; 7 bases map to TRBD1. Germline CDR1 and CDR2: SGHNT and YYREEE (reference sequence). CDR3 length: 16 amino acids. The V and J ends lost 0 bases and 1 base, in that order; junction bases with no gene match: 4. Here the CDR3 DNA reads TGTGCCAGCAGCTTGGGAGGGGGCGCGAGCAATCAGCCCCAGCATTTT. It encodes CASSLGGGASNQPQHF.

The rearrangement joins TRBV14 to TRBJ1-6, with D tentatively TRBD1 (6 bases). CDR1 and CDR2 from the germline V gene are SGHDN and FVKESK. V was clipped by 0 bases and J by 2 bases, with 11 bases between them. The CDR3 extends over 17 amino acids. CDR3 loop: CASSQDRGHPYNSPLHF. The CDR3 DNA sequence: TGTGCCAGCAGCCAAGACCGGGGACATCCCTATAATTCACCCCTCCACTTT.

The chain employs TRBV28 and TRBJ1-2; 9 bases align to TRBD1. The V gene's germline CDR1 is MDHEN and CDR2 SYDVKM. J gave up 5 bases and V 6 bases, and 16 bases lay outside the gene matches. The CDR3 totals 17 residues. The CDR3 protein is CASSPRGYRGRGYGYTF. CDR3 nucleotide sequence: TGTGCCAGCAGCCCTAGGGGCTACAGGGGGCGTGGGTATGGCTACACCTTC.

The chain is built from TRBV7-9 and TRBJ2-7; a possible D gene is TRBD2 (5 bases). Trimming removed 0 bases from V and 7 bases from J, with 13 bases in between. The CDR3 consists of 14 residues. CDR1 and CDR2 from the germline V gene are SEHNR and FQNEAQ (reference sequence). This chain's CDR3 is CASSLAARTGEQYF. In DNA, the CDR3 is TGTGCCAGCAGCTTAGCCGCTCGGACGGGGGAGCAGTACTTC. The variable domain in full, completed from reference TRBV7-9 and TRBJ2-7, reads DTGVSQNPRHKITKRGQNVTFRCDPISEHNRLYWYRQTLGQGPEFLTYFQNEAQLEKSRLLSDRFSAERPKGSFSTLEIQRTEQGDSAMYLCASSLAARTGEQYFGPGTRLTVT.

This clone came up a few times. V usage is TRBV19 and J usage is TRBJ1-5, with D maybe TRBD1 (5 bases). The CDR3 consists of 16 residues. Trimming pared 7 bases from V and 2 bases from J, leaving 18 bases between. CDR1 LNHDA and CDR2 SQIVND come from the germline V gene (reference sequence). The CDR3 coding sequence is TGTGCCAGTACCTTACGGGGGGGTCTTGGCAATCAGCCCCAGCATTTT. Its translation: CASTLRGGLGNQPQHF. The complete variable domain, with remaining parts taken from reference TRBV19 and TRBJ1-5, reads DGGITQSPKYLFRKEGQNVTLSCEQNLNHDAMYWYRQDPGQGLRLIYYSQIVNDFQKGDIAEGYSVSREKKESFPLTVTSAQKNPTAFYLCASTLRGGLGNQPQHFGDGTRLSIL.

The V call is TRBV7-6, the J call TRBJ2-1; D call uncertain. The CDR3 contains 16 residues. With 2 bases removed from V and 5 bases from J, the gap between germline ends came to 16 bases. Germline assignment: CDR1 SGHVS and CDR2 FNYEAQ. CDR3 residues: CASSLFGSRSNNEQFF. CDR3 nucleotide sequence: TGTGCCAGCAGCTTATTCGGGTCCCGATCCAACAATGAGCAGTTCTTC.

The genes are TRBV6-2 or TRBV6-3 and TRBJ1-5; perhaps TRBD1 as D (5 bases). The V gene's germline CDR1 is MNHEY and CDR2 SVGEGT. The V and J ends lost 6 bases and 3 bases respectively, with 12 bases between them. The CDR3 sequence is 14 residues long. DNA of the CDR3: TGTGCCAGCAGCCCCAGGGATTACAATCAGCCCCAGCATTTT. This gives the protein CASSPRDYNQPQHF.

V is TRBV7-2 and J is TRBJ1-1, with 9 bases identical to TRBD1. Germline trimming cut 5 bases from V and 8 bases from J; bases unmatched to any gene: 6. This CDR3 is built from 13 residues. CDR1 SGHTA and CDR2 FQGNSA come from the germline V gene. CDR3 DNA: TGTGCCAGCAGCACAGGGGGCGCTGGGGAAGCTTTCTTT. Protein: CASSTGGAGEAFF.